This T cell receptor beta chain was observed in a study of cytomegalovirus exposure and HLA in healthy donors. Study results and limitations: There were approximately 150 TCR beta chains listed as cytomegalovirus-associated.

In the PCR, 60 Vbeta and 13 Jbeta primers were used. Only in-frame clones appear in the TCRdb table, and some are missing; sequencing was by immunoSEQ multiplex PCR. The sample holds about 95,000 clones, approximately 80% seen once. To note about this clone: Its target is unknown. Within the sample, other DNA sequences also encode this same CDR3.

The CDR3 has 15 residues. Germline CDR1 SEHNR, CDR2 FQNEAQ (reference sequence). V was clipped by 3 bases and J by 5 bases, with 11 bases between them. This clonotype originated in a man in his thirties or forties in good health and CMV-seropositive. The genes are TRBV7-9 and TRBJ1-6, with D maybe TRBD1 (5 bases). Sequences were obtained from PBMCs. In DNA form, the CDR3 reads TGTGCCAGCAGCTTTACAGGAGACGATAATTCACCCCTCCACTTT. The encoded protein is CASSFTGDDNSPLHF.